This TCR beta chain stems from a study of cytotoxic CD8 clonotypes in ibrutinib-treated CLL (dated by TCRdb to the early 2020s). About the full investigation: The cohort had 11 relapsed/refractory and roughly 15 treatment-naive patients; 17 were IGHV unmutated. Responses were partial in around 24 patients and complete in 2; after median around 65 months follow-up, about 15 stayed in remission and roughly twelve progressed. On average, each sample had roughly 260,000 productive templates and roughly 95,000 productive rearrangements. Response samples were taken after a median of approximately a year on treatment, ranging from 6 to 36 months. Longitudinal samples were available for 26 of the 86 trial participants. Cryopreserved peripheral blood mononuclear cells were obtained before treatment, at response, and at either sustained remission or disease progression. Overall study results and their limits: Public clonotypes were rare and either shrank or stayed stable during treatment, and the rise in clonality at ibrutinib response reflected expansion of private clonotypes. Baseline clonality exceeded that of age-matched healthy donors and correlated strongly with circulating CD8+ T-cell counts. An increase in clonality was observed at ibrutinib response, with clonality remaining stable during sustained remission and falling back toward baseline at progression. Sustained-remission and progressing patients did not have matched sampling times, and lymph node repertoires were not examined.

V drops 5 bases and J drops 1 base, leaving 11 bases in between. CDR1 and CDR2 are read off the germline V gene as SGHTA and FQGTGA. The CDR3, from cysteine to phenylalanine, totals 14 residues. The DNA shown is the 42-base CDR3, in frame from base 1. Approximately 2 micrograms of genomic DNA were extracted from cryopreserved PBMCs for TCR beta library preparation. Longitudinal blood samples from CLL patients on ibrutinib monotherapy underwent high-throughput TCR beta sequencing. The patients took part in an open-label, single-center phase 2 trial of ibrutinib monotherapy. A MiSeq instrument was used for deep resolution sequencing, which targeted depths ranging from 1 in 1 million up to 1 in 200,000 T cells, with coverage averaging 10x for each clonotype. The immunoSEQ hsTCRB Kit was used to generate TCR beta libraries. In the original analysis: The data were analyzed with ImmunoSEQ Analyzer and ImmunoSEQ Data Assistant, and V, D and J gene assignments followed IMGT definitions. Clonality was computed as one minus normalized Shannon entropy of productive rearrangement frequencies, ranging from 0 to 1. Only overrepresented clonotypes making up at least 0.05% of each patient's repertoire were included in the public clonotype analysis. Approximately 13 age-matched healthy donor repertoires from immuneACCESS served as clonality controls. In TCRdb, the immuneACCESS table is reduced to in-frame sequences with V and J assigned. These tables do not hold every clone; where another copy was compared, an unresolved V gene accounts for under half, and the others remain unexplained. V and J calls and clone size are those listed in that table; D and trimming were worked out from the DNA. The sample data list about 22,000 clones, and about 75% of these were observed just once. The ten most abundant clones make up 7.2% of the sample.

As to this clone: The antigen it recognizes is unknown. There are no base qualities to consult, and no much larger clone falls within one base.

This clonotype was sampled from a human donor with chronic lymphocytic leukemia. This specimen was PBMCs, taken before ibrutinib treatment. This sequence uses TRBV7-3 and TRBJ1-1; no D gene call is confident. The nucleotide sequence reads TGTGCCAGCAGCCCTATCACAACGAACACTGAAGCTTTCTTT. Its amino acids are CASSPITTNTEAFF.